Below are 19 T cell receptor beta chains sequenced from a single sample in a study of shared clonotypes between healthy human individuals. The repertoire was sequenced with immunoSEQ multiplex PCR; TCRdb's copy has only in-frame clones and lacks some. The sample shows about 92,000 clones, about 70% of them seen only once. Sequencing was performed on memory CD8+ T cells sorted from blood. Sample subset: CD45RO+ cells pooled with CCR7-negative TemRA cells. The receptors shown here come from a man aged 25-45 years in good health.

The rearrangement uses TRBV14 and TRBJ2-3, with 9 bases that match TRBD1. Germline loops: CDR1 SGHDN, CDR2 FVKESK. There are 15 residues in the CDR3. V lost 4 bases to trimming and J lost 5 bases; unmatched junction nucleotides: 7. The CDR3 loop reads CASSPGTGIRDTQYF. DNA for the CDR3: TGTGCCAGCAGCCCCGGGACAGGGATTAGAGATACGCAGTATTTT.

The CDR3 sequence is CASSHAGSGTSYEQYF. The CDR3 DNA sequence: TGTGCCAGCAGCCACGCGGGTAGCGGGACCTCCTACGAGCAGTACTTC. The rearrangement links TRBV5-4 to TRBJ2-7, with 8 bases aligning to TRBD2. The trim removed 4 bases at V and 0 bases at J, leaving 9 bases unmatched. The CDR3 is made up of 16 amino acids. The germline V gene encodes CDR1 SGHNT and CDR2 YYREEE (reference sequence).

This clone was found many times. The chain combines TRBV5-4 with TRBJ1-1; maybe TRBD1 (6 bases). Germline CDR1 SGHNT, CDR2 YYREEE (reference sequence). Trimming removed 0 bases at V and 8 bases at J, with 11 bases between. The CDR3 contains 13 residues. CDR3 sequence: CASSLDGQLEAFF. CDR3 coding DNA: TGTGCCAGCAGCTTGGACGGACAGCTAGAAGCTTTCTTT.

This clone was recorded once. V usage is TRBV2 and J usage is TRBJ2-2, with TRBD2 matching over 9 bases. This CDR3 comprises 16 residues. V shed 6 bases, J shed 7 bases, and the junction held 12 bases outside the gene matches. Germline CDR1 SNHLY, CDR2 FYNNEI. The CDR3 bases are TGTGCCAGCAGGAGTTCGATAGCGGGAGTACTCGGGGAGCTGTTTTTT. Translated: CASRSSIAGVLGELFF.

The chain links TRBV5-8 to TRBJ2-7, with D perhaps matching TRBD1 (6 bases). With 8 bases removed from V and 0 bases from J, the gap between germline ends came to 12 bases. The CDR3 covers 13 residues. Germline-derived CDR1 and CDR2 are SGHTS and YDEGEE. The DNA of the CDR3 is TGTGCCAGTCCAGGGGCGGACTCCTACGAGCAGTACTTC. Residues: CASPGADSYEQYF.

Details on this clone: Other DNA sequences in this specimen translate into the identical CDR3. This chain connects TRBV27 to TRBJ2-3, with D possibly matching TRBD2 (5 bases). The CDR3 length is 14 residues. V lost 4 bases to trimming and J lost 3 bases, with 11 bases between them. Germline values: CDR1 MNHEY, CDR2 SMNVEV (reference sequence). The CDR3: CASSSQRETDTQYF. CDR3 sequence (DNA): TGTGCCAGCAGTTCCCAAAGGGAGACAGATACGCAGTATTTT.

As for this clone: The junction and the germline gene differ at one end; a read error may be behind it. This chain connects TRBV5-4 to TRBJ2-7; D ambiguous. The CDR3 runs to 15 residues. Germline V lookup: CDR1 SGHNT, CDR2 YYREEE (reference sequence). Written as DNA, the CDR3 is TGTGCCAGCAGCTTGGGAGGTTATTCCTCCTATGAGCAGTACTTC. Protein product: CASSLGGYSSYEQYF.

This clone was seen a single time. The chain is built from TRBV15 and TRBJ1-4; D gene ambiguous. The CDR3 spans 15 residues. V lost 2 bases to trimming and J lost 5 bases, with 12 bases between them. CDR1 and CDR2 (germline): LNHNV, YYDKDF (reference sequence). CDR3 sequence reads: CATSRPGALNEKLFF. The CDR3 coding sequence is TGTGCCACCAGCAGACCGGGAGCATTGAATGAAAAACTGTTTTTT.

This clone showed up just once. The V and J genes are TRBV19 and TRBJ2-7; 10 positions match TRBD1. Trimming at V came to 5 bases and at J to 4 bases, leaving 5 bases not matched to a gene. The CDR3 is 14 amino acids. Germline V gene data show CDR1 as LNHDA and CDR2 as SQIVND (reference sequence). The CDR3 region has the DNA TGTGCCAGTAGTGCCAGACAGGGGGCTTACGAGCAGTACTTC. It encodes CASSARQGAYEQYF.

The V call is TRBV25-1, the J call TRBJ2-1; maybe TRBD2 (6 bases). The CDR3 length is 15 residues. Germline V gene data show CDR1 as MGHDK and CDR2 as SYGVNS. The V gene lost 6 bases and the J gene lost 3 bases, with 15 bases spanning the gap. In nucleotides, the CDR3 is TGTGCCAGCAGCGCCGGGCCGGGGGTCTACAATGAGCAGTTCTTC. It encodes CASSAGPGVYNEQFF.

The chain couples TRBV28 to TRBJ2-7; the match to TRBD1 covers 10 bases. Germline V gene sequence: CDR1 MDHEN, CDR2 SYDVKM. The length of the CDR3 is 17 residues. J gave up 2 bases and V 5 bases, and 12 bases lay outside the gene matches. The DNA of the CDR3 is TGTGCCAGCAGTACCGGACAGGGGGGTTCTAGACCCTACGAGCAGTACTTC. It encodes CASSTGQGGSRPYEQYF. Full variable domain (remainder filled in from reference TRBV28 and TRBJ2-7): DVKVTQSSRYLVKRTGEKVFLECVQDMDHENMFWYRQDPGLGLRLIYFSYDVKMKEKGDIPEGYSVSREKKERFSLILESASTNQTSMYLCASSTGQGGSRPYEQYFGPGTRLTVT.

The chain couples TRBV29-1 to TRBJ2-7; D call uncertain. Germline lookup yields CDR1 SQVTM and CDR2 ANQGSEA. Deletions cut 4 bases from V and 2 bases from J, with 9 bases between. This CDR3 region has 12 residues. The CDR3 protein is CSVVGTTYEQYF. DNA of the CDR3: TGCAGCGTTGTAGGCACAACCTACGAGCAGTACTTC.

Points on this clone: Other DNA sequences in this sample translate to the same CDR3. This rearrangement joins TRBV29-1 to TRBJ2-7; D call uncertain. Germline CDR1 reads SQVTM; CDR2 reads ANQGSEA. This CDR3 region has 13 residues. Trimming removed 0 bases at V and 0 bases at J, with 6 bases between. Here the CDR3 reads CSVEDGGSYEQYF. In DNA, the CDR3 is TGCAGCGTTGAAGATGGCGGCTCCTACGAGCAGTACTTC.

This chain's CDR3 is CASSPGHNYEQYF. CDR3 bases: TGTGCCAGCTCACCGGGACATAACTACGAGCAGTACTTC. The rearrangement joins TRBV28 to TRBJ2-7, with D possibly being TRBD1 (6 bases). The CDR3 length is 13 residues. Trimming took off 8 bases at V and 3 bases at J, with 14 bases between the two ends. In germline, CDR1 is MDHEN, CDR2 SYDVKM.

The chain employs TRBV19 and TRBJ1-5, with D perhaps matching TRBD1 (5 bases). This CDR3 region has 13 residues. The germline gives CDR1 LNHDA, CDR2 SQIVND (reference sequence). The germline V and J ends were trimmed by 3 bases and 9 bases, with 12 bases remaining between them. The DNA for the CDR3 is TGTGCCAGTAGTATCCACCACGGGGCGCCCCAGCATTTT. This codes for CASSIHHGAPQHF. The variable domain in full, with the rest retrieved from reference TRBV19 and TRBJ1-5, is DGGITQSPKYLFRKEGQNVTLSCEQNLNHDAMYWYRQDPGQGLRLIYYSQIVNDFQKGDIAEGYSVSREKKESFPLTVTSAQKNPTAFYLCASSIHHGAPQHFGDGTRLSIL.

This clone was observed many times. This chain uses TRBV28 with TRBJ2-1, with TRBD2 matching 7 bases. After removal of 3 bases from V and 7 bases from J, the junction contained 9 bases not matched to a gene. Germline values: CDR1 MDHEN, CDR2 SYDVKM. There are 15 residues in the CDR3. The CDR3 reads CASSLRGGPMNEQFF. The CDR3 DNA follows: TGTGCCAGCAGTTTGCGGGGAGGGCCTATGAATGAGCAGTTCTTC.

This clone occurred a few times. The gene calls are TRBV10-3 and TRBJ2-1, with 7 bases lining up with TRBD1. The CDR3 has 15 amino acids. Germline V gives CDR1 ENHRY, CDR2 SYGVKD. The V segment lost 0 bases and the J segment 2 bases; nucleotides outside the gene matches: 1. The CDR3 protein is CAISESGGTYNEQFF. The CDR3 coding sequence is TGTGCCATCAGTGAGTCAGGGGGCACCTACAATGAGCAGTTCTTC.

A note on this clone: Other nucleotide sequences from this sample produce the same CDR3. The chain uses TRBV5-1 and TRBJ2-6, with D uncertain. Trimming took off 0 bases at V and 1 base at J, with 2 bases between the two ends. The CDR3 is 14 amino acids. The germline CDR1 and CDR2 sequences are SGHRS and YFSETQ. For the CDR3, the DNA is TGCGCCAGCAGCTTGGGGTCTGGGGCCAACGTCCTGACTTTC. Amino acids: CASSLGSGANVLTF.

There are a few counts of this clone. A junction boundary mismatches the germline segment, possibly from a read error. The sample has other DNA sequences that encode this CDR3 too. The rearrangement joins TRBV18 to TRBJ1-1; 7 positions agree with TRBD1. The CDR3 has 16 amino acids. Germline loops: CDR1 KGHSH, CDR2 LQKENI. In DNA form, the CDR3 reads TGTGCCAGCTCACCAGCTCTTCCGGGACAGAACAATGAAGCTTTCTTT. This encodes CASSPALPGQNNEAFF.